Listed below are T cell receptor beta chains from one sample, sequenced in a study of Ad26.COV2.S vaccination and SARS-CoV-2 variants. Profiled with immunoSEQ multiplex PCR; TCRdb holds only in-frame clones, not every one. Found here are roughly 410,000 clones, approximately 83% of them singletons; the top ten hold nearly 7.5%. The sample in question was peripheral blood, obtained in a trial of Ad26.COV2.S vaccine versus placebo. The source is a person aged 18 to 59 who received the Ad26.COV2.S COVID-19 vaccine or a placebo. CDR3s include the opening cysteine and the closing phenylalanine or tryptophan. D genes are given only for firm matches. Clone size is stated in some rows and not others, as once, few, many or a class when expanded.

v_gene	d_gene	j_gene	abundance	CDR3nt	CDR3aa
TRBV7-9	TRBD2	TRBJ2-1	NA	TGTGCCAGCAGCCCCCCGGCGGGGGAGGGTAATGAGCAGTTCTTC	CASSPPAGEGNEQFF
TRBV19	NA	TRBJ2-7	once	TGTGCCAGTAGCCAGGGCACCGAGCAGTACTTC	CASSQGTEQYF
TRBV24-1	TRBD2	TRBJ2-1	NA	TGTGCCACAGCGGGGGGGCCCTATGAGCAGTTCTTC	CATAGGPYEQFF
TRBV10-3	NA	TRBJ1-1	NA	TGTGCCATCACCGACGGGGCAGCTGAAGCTTTCTTT	CAITDGAAEAFF
TRBV23-1	NA	TRBJ2-7	NA	TGCGCCAGCAGTAAAAACAGCTCCTACGAGCAGTACTTC	CASSKNSSYEQYF
TRBV6-2/TRBV6-3	NA	TRBJ1-2	NA	TGTGCCAGCAGTTACATGGACATCCCAAGCTATGGCTACACCTTC	CASSYMDIPSYGYTF
TRBV6-5	NA	TRBJ2-1	once	TGTGCCAGCAGGAATTGGGGCGGGACCTACAATGAGCAGTTCTTC	CASRNWGGTYNEQFF
TRBV18	NA	TRBJ1-3	few	TGTGCCAGCTCACCATCAACAGATTCTGGAAACACCATATATTTT	CASSPSTDSGNTIYF
TRBV28	TRBD1	TRBJ1-3	NA	TGTGCCAGCAGTTCCTCCGGGACAGGGTCATACACCATATATTTT	CASSSSGTGSYTIYF
TRBV27	TRBD1	TRBJ2-7	NA	TGTGCCAGCAGTCCAGGGACAGCCGAGCAGTACTTC	CASSPGTAEQYF